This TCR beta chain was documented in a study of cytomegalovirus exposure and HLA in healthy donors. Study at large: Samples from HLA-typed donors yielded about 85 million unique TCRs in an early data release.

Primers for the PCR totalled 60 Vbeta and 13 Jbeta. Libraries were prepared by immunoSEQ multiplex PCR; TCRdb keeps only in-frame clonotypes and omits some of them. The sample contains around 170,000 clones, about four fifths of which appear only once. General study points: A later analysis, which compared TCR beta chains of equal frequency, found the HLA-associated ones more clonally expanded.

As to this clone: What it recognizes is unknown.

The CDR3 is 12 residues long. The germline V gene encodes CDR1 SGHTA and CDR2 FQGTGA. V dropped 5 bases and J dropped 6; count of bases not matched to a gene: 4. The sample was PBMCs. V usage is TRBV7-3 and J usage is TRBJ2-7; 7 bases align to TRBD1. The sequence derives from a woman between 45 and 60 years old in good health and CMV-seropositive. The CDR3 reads CASSHPGGEQYF. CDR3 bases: TGTGCCAGCAGCCATCCAGGGGGCGAGCAGTACTTC.